The T cell receptor (beta chain) described here comes from a study of CD8 T cells in ankylosing spondylitis. Findings and limits, study-wide: The clones that were linked to disease were reported to be significantly enriched in matched synovial fluid samples from ankylosing spondylitis patients. Seemingly characteristic of ankylosing spondylitis blood was a TCR beta motif consisting of about 8 highly homologous variants. Disease-linked clones displayed a CD8+ phenotype and appeared relatively rarely in peripheral blood.

Libraries for TCR beta were made by quantitative 5'-RACE with molecular barcodes. TCRdb called the 5' RACE reads again in MiXCR, with one record for every CDR3 protein. The sample includes 180,000 or so distinct CDR3 sequences, 11% seen only once; the top ten take almost 30%. There are a few counts of this clonotype. What it recognizes is unknown. Sequencing was done on a sample of blood, either unsorted or a sorted T cell fraction (not recorded which). This clonotype originated in a male donor with ankylosing spondylitis or in good health (not recorded which).

This CDR3 is CSVEGGEGVNTEAFF. The CDR3 DNA reads as TGCAGCGTTGAGGGCGGGGAGGGGGTGAACACTGAAGCTTTCTTT. This sequence joins TRBV29-1 and TRBJ1-1; D is perhaps TRBD1 (6 bases). Looked up from germline, CDR1 is SQVTM and CDR2 is ANQGSEA. The CDR3 is 15 residues long. With 3 bases removed from V and 0 bases from J, the gap between germline ends came to 14 bases.